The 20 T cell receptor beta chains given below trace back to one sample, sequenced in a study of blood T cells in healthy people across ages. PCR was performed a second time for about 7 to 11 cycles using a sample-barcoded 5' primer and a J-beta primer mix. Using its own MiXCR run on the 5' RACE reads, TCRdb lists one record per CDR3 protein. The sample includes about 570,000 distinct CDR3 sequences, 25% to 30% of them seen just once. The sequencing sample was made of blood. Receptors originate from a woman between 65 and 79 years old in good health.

The CDR3 sequence is CASSLEPSKETQYF. CDR3 coding DNA: TGTGCCAGCAGCTTAGAACCTAGTAAAGAGACCCAGTACTTC. The chain employs TRBV11-2 and TRBJ2-5; D remains unclear. The germline CDR1 and CDR2 sequences are SGHAT and FQNNGV. Trimming cost V 0 bases and J 3 bases, with 8 bases left between them. The CDR3 length is 14 residues.

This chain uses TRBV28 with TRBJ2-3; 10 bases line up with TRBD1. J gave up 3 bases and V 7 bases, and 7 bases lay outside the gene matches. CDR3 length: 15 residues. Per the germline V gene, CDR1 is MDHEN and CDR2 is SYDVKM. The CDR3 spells CASTLGDRGTDTQYF. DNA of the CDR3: TGTGCCAGCACCTTGGGGGACAGGGGAACAGATACGCAGTATTTT. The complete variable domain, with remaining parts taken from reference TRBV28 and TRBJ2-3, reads DVKVTQSSRYLVKRTGEKVFLECVQDMDHENMFWYRQDPGLGLRLIYFSYDVKMKEKGDIPEGYSVSREKKERFSLILESASTNQTSMYLCASTLGDRGTDTQYFGPGTRLTVL.

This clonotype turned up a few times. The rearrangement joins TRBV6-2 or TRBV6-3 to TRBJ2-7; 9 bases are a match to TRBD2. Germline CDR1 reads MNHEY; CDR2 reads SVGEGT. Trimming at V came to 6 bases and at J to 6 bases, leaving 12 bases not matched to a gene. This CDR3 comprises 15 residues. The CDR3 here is CASRPPGLAWREQYF. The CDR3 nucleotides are TGTGCCAGCAGGCCCCCGGGACTAGCTTGGCGCGAGCAGTACTTC.

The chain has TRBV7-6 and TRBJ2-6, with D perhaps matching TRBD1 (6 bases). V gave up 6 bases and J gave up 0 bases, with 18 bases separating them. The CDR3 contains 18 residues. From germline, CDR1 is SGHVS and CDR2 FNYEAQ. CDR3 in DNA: TGTGCCAGCAGTTACCCGGGACAACCCAACTCTGGGGCCAACGTCCTGACTTTC. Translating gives CASSYPGQPNSGANVLTF.

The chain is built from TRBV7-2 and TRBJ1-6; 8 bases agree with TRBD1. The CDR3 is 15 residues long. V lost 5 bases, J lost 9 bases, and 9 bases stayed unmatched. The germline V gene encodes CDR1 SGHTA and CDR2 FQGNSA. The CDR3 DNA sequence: TGTGCCAGCAGCGGGTTCGGACAGGGTCGTTCACCCCTCCACTTT. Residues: CASSGFGQGRSPLHF.

This CDR3 reads CASSLEGGRRETQYF. As DNA, the CDR3 is TGTGCCAGCAGCTTGGAGGGGGGCCGGCGAGAGACCCAGTACTTC. The rearrangement joins TRBV5-4 to TRBJ2-1; either TRBD1 or TRBD2 may supply D (6 bases each). The DNA matches TRBJ2-5 better at its end, which makes the J call doubtful. From germline, CDR1 is SGHNT and CDR2 YYREEE (reference sequence). This CDR3 spans 15 amino acids.

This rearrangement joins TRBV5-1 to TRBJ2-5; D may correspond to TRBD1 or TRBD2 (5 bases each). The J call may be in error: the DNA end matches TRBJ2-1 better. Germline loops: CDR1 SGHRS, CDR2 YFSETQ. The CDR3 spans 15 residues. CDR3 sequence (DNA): TGCGCCAGCAGCCCTAGACAGTGGAGGTCCAATGAGCAGTTCTTC. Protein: CASSPRQWRSNEQFF.

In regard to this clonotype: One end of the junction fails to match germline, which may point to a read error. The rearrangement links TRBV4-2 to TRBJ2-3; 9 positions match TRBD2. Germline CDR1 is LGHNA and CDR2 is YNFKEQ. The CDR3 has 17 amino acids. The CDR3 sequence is CTSSQVISGGGTDTQYF. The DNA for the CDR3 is TGTACCAGCAGCCAAGTGATTAGCGGGGGAGGAACAGATACGCAGTATTTT.

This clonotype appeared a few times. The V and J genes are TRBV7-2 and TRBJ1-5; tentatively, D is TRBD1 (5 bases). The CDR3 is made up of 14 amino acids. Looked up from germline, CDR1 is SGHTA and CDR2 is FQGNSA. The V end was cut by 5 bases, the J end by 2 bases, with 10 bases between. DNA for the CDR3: TGTGCCAGCAGCGAGGACACGCGCAATCAGCCCCAGCATTTT. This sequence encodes CASSEDTRNQPQHF.

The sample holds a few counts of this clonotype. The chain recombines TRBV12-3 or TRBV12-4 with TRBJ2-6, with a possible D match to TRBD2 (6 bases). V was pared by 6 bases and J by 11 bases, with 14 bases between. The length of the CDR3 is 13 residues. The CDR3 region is CASRTPWEDVLTF. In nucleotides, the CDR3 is TGTGCCAGCAGGACCCCTTGGGAGGACGTCCTGACTTTC.

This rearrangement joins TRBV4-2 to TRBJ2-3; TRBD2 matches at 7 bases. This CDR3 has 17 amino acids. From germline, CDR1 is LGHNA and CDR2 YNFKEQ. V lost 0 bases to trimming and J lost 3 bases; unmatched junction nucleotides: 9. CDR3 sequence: CASSQDLGLAATDTQYF. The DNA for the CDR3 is TGTGCCAGCAGCCAAGATCTTGGCCTAGCGGCTACAGATACGCAGTATTTT.

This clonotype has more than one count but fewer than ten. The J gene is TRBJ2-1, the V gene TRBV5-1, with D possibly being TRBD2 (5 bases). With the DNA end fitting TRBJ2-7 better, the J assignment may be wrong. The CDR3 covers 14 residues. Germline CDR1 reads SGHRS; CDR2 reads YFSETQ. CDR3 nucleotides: TGCGCCAGCAGCTTGGGGGCTAGCAACTACGAGCAGTACTTC. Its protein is CASSLGASNYEQYF.

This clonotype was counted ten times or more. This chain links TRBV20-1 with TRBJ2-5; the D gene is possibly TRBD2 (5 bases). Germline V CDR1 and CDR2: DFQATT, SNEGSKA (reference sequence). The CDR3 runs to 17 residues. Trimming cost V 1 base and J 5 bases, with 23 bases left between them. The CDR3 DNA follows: TGCAGTGCTAGAGGAGTTACGGAGGTCTTAGCCGGCGAGACCCAGTACTTC. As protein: CSARGVTEVLAGETQYF.

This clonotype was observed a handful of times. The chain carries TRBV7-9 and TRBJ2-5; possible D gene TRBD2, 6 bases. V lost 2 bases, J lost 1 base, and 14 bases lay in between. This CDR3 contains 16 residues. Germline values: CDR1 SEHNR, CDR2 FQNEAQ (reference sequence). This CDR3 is CASSLSRGLAQETQYF. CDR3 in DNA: TGTGCCAGCAGCTTATCGCGGGGACTCGCCCAAGAGACCCAGTACTTC.

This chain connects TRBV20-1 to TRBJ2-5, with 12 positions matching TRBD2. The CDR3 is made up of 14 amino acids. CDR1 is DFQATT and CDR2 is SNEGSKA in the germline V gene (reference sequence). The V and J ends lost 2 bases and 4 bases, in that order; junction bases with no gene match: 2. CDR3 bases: TGCAGTGCTAGAACTAGCGGGGGGTTAGAGACCCAGTACTTC. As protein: CSARTSGGLETQYF.

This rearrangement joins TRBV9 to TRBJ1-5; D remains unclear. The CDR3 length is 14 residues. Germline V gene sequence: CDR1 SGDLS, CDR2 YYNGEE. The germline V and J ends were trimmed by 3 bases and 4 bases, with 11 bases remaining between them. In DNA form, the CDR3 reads TGTGCCAGCAGCGCCGACGGTAAGAATCAGCCCCAGCATTTT. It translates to CASSADGKNQPQHF.

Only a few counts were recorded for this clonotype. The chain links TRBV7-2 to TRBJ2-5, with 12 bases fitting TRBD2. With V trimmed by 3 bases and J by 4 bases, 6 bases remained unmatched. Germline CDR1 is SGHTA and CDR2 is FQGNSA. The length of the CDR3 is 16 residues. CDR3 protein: CASSLGASGGAETQYF. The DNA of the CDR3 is TGTGCCAGCAGCTTGGGAGCTAGCGGGGGGGCAGAGACCCAGTACTTC.

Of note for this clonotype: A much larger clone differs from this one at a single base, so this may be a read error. The CDR3 DNA sequence: TGTGCCCCCAGTGATTTCCGGCAAGAGACCCAGTACTTC. Translated: CAPSDFRQETQYF. This rearrangement joins TRBV24-1 to TRBJ2-1, with no clear D. Near its end, the DNA agrees better with TRBJ2-5, so the J call may be wrong. Germline V CDR1 and CDR2: KGHDR, SFDVKD. This CDR3 has 13 residues.

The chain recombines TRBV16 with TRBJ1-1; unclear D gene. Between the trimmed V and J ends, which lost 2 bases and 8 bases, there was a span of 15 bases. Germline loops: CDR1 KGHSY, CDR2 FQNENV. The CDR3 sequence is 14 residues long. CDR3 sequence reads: CASSQGETGEEAFF. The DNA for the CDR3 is TGTGCCAGCAGCCAAGGTGAAACGGGTGAAGAAGCTTTCTTT.

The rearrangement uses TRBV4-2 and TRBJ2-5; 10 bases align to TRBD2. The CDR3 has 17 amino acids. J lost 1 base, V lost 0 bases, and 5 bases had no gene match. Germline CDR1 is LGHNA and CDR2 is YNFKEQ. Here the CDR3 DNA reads TGTGCCAGCAGCCAAGACGGGGTAGCGGGGGGCCAAGAGACCCAGTACTTC. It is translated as CASSQDGVAGGQETQYF.